This T cell receptor (beta chain) was recovered during a study of T cell repertoires in cytomegalovirus infection. Study background: Matching HLA type, along with CMV infection, was indicated by public TCR beta signatures.

With respect to this clonotype: Its antigen is unknown.

TCRdb re-derived calls from the reads in MiXCR, one entry per CDR3 protein. The sample lists 570,000 or so distinct CDR3 sequences, approximately 40% occurring once. V was trimmed by 3 bases and J by 3 bases, leaving 5 bases between them. The CDR3 runs 12 residues. CDR1 and CDR2 from the germline V gene are KGHSH and LQKENI. This receptor was obtained from a human donor in good health (CMV status not recorded). Some clones in this sample may be carry-over from other donors' samples. The V call is TRBV18, the J call TRBJ1-1; D unclear. Material: cultured PBMCs, obtained from culture after CMV antigen stimulation. The CDR3 reads CASSPLDTEAFF. For the CDR3, the DNA is TGTGCCAGCTCACCCCTGGACACTGAAGCTTTCTTT.